The 8 T cell receptor beta chains below all came from one sample that was sequenced in a study of blood T cells in healthy people across ages (dated by TCRdb to between 2015 and 2017). The library came from 5' RACE. TCRdb names Illumina HiSeq 2500 as the instrument used. A second PCR of roughly 7 to 11 cycles was run with a J-beta primer mix and a sample-barcoded 5' primer. Using fastp at Q25 and MiXCR, TCRdb reprocessed the public reads and kept productive beta chains. Under each unique CDR3 protein, matching rows form one entry showing the most common genes and DNA. The sample records 790,000 or so distinct CDR3 sequences, approximately 53% of which are singletons. The ten largest clones take up 20% to 30% of the sample. Input material: blood. The receptors originated from a man between 40 and 49 years old in good health.

This clonotype was counted between two and nine times. This sequence joins TRBV6-5 and TRBJ2-5; TRBD2 matches 7 bases. Per the germline V gene, CDR1 is MNHEY and CDR2 is SVGAGI. The trim removed 4 bases at V and 0 bases at J, leaving 11 bases unmatched. This CDR3 has 17 amino acids. In DNA, the CDR3 is TGTGCCAGCAGTTCACTAAGGGAGGGAGGGTACCAAGAGACCCAGTACTTC. Its translation: CASSSLREGGYQETQYF.

This clonotype was detected a few times. The V gene is TRBV5-1, the J gene TRBJ1-2; 8 bases match TRBD1. The CDR3 extends over 14 amino acids. Germline V gene data show CDR1 as SGHRS and CDR2 as YFSETQ. With 3 bases clipped from V and 4 bases from J, the junction kept 5 bases outside the gene matches. CDR3 nucleotide sequence: TGCGCCAGCAGCTATGAGGGACAGGTCTATGGCTACACCTTC. This encodes CASSYEGQVYGYTF.

Regarding this clonotype: A much larger clone is a single base away; this may be a read error. V is TRBV27 and J is TRBJ2-1, with 10 bases identical to TRBD2. Looked up from germline, CDR1 is MNHEY and CDR2 is SMNVEV (reference sequence). The CDR3 totals 16 residues. J gave up 8 bases and V 3 bases, and 10 bases lay outside the gene matches. The DNA for the CDR3 is TGTGCCAGCAGTTTTAGAGCAGCGGGAGGGTTCTATGAGCAGTTCTTC. Its protein product is CASSFRAAGGFYEQFF.

V is TRBV7-9 and J is TRBJ2-7; D is perhaps TRBD1 or TRBD2 (5 bases each). Germline assignment: CDR1 SEHNR and CDR2 FQNEAQ (reference sequence). The CDR3 runs 17 residues. V gave up 5 bases and J gave up 7 bases, with 27 bases separating them. The CDR3 here is CASSPGPGATSYNEQYF. CDR3 DNA sequence: TGTGCCAGCAGCCCGGGCCCCGGGGCCACCAGTTACAATGAGCAGTACTTC.

This clonotype was detected a few times. V is TRBV7-8 and J is TRBJ2-3; no clear D. Germline values: CDR1 SGHVS, CDR2 FQNEAQ. V was pared by 0 bases and J by 6 bases, with 19 bases between. CDR3 length: 17 amino acids. This CDR3 is CASSLAALKRIIDTQYF. In DNA, the CDR3 is TGTGCCAGCAGCTTAGCCGCCCTAAAGAGGATCATCGATACGCAGTATTTT.

This clonotype turned up a few times. The CDR3 DNA is TGCGCCAGCAGTGAGTCGAGTGCGGTAGCGGGGGCCTACGAGCAGTACTTC. Its translation: CASSESSAVAGAYEQYF. This chain connects TRBV10-2 to TRBJ2-7, with 9 bases aligning to TRBD2. The J segment lost 2 bases and the V segment lost 0 bases, leaving 8 bases of the junction unmatched. Looked up from germline, CDR1 is WSHSY and CDR2 is SAAADI. The CDR3 has 17 amino acids.

CDR3 nucleotide sequence: TGTGCCAGCAGCACTGCTGCGGAGGCCCAGTACTTC. This gives the protein CASSTAAEAQYF. The chain uses TRBV11-2 and TRBJ2-5, with D tentatively TRBD2 (5 bases). Germline values: CDR1 SGHAT, CDR2 FQNNGV. Trimming left V 5 bases short and J 9 bases short, with 13 bases between. This CDR3 has 12 residues. Filled out from reference TRBV11-2 and TRBJ2-5, the complete variable domain reads EAGVAQSPRYKIIEKRQSVAFWCNPISGHATLYWYQQILGQGPKLLIQFQNNGVVDDSQLPKDRFSAERLKGVDSTLKIQPAKLEDSAVYLCASSTAAEAQYFGPGTRLLVL.

On this clonotype: This could be a read error, since a much larger clone is one nucleotide away. The chain carries TRBV4-1 and TRBJ1-2; 10 positions match TRBD1. This CDR3 comprises 18 residues. Germline V gene data show CDR1 as MGHRA and CDR2 as YSYEKL. The ends lost 4 bases at V and 6 bases at J; junction bases unmatched: 17. The CDR3, as DNA: TGCGCCAGCAGCCCGAAGACGAGGACAGGGGGAGCACTCGATGGCTACACCTTC. Translation: CASSPKTRTGGALDGYTF.